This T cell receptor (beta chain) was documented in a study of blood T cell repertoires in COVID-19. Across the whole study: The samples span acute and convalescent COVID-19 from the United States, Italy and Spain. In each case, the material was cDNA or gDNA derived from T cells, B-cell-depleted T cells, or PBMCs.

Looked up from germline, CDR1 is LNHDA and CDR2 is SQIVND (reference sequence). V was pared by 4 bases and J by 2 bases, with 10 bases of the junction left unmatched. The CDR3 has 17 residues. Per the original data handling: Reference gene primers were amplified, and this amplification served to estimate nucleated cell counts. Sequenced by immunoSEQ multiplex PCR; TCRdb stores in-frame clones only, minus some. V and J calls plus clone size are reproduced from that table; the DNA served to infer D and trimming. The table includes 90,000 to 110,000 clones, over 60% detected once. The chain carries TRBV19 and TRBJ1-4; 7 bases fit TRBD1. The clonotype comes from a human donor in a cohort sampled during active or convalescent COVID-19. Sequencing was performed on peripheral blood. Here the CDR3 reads CASSNSEGAKTNEKLFF. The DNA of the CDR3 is TGTGCCAGTAGTAACAGTGAGGGGGCTAAGACTAATGAAAAACTGTTTTTT. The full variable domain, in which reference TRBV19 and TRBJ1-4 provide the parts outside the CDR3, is DGGITQSPKYLFRKEGQNVTLSCEQNLNHDAMYWYRQDPGQGLRLIYYSQIVNDFQKGDIAEGYSVSREKKESFPLTVTSAQKNPTAFYLCASSNSEGAKTNEKLFFGSGTQLSVL.